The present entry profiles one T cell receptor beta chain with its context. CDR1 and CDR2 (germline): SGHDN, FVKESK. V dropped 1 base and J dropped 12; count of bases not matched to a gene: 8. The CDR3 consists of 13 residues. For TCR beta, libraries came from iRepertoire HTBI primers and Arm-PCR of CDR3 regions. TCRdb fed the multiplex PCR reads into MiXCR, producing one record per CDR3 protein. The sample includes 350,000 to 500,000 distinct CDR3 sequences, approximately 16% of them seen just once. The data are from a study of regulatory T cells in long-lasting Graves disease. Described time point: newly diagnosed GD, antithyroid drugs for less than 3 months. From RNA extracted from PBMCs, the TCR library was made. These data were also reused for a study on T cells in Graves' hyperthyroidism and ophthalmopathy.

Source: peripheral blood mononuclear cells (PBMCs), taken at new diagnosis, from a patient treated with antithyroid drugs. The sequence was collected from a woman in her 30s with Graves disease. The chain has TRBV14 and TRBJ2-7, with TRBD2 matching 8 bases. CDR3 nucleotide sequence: TGTGCCAGCAGCCAAGTTAATAGCGGGATTGCGTACTTC. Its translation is CASSQVNSGIAYF.